Listed here are 30 T cell receptor beta chains from one sample, sequenced in a study of EBV T-cell therapy then PD-1 blockade in nasopharyngeal carcinoma. Treatment reported: AdE1-LMPpoly-expanded autologous EBV-specific T-cell therapy followed by anti-PD-1 nivolumab. Method: immunoSEQ multiplex PCR; TCRdb's copy keeps in-frame clones and lacks some. The data contain more than 11,000 clones, 84% of them singletons. These TCRs are of unknown antigen specificity. This material consisted of CD8+ T cells from blood, taken around day 99 from a patient whose treatment included autologous EBV-specific T cells and nivolumab. The receptors derive from a man in his forties with nasopharyngeal carcinoma.

The chain links TRBV19 to TRBJ2-7; D not certain. The CDR3 is 12 amino acids. The V gene lost 5 bases and the J gene lost 2 bases, with 7 bases spanning the gap. The V gene's germline CDR1 is LNHDA and CDR2 SQIVND (reference sequence). CDR3 in amino acids: CASSESAYEQYF. The DNA for the CDR3 is TGTGCCAGTAGTGAGTCAGCCTACGAGCAGTACTTC.

The CDR3 DNA reads TGTGCCAGCAGTTACTCGTGGGCAGACTACGAGCAGTACTTC. Encoded protein: CASSYSWADYEQYF. The V gene is TRBV6-2 or TRBV6-3, the J gene TRBJ2-7; no clear D. CDR1 and CDR2 (germline): MNHEY, SVGEGT. The CDR3 has 14 amino acids. V lost 0 bases, J lost 3 bases, and 9 bases lay in between.

The chain combines TRBV6-2 or TRBV6-3 with TRBJ1-1; D is uncertain. Germline V CDR1 and CDR2: MNHEY, SVGEGT. Deletions cut 5 bases from V and 0 bases from J, with 13 bases between. The CDR3 runs 15 residues. DNA of the CDR3: TGTGCCAGCAGTCGAATCGGACGGGTGAACACTGAAGCTTTCTTT. Translating it yields CASSRIGRVNTEAFF.

The V call is TRBV6-2 or TRBV6-3, the J call TRBJ2-7, with a possible D match to TRBD2 (5 bases). The CDR3 is 15 amino acids. The V end lost 2 bases, the J end lost 0 bases, and 11 bases lay between the germline ends. CDR1 is MNHEY and CDR2 is SVGEGT in the germline V gene. CDR3 residues: CASSYEGSSSYEQYF. The CDR3 DNA follows: TGTGCCAGCAGTTACGAGGGCTCCTCCTCCTACGAGCAGTACTTC.

This chain uses TRBV4-1 with TRBJ1-1; tentatively, D is TRBD1 (6 bases). The CDR3 contains 15 residues. Between the trimmed V and J ends, which lost 4 bases and 0 bases, there was a span of 12 bases. The germline gives CDR1 MGHRA, CDR2 YSYEKL. This CDR3 is CASSPGGSMNTEAFF. The DNA of the CDR3 is TGCGCCAGCAGCCCGGGGGGCAGTATGAACACTGAAGCTTTCTTT.

This clone was seen just once. The chain employs TRBV4-1 and TRBJ1-1; D might be TRBD1 (5 bases). Germline values: CDR1 MGHRA, CDR2 YSYEKL. Trimming shortened V by 6 bases and J by 6 bases, and 11 bases separated the two germline ends. The length of the CDR3 is 12 residues. CDR3 DNA sequence: TGCGCCAGCAGGGGACTGAGCGCTGAAGCTTTCTTT. It specifies CASRGLSAEAFF.

The chain employs TRBV27 and TRBJ2-7, with 7 bases that match TRBD1. CDR3 length: 18 amino acids. After removal of 4 bases from V and 2 bases from J, the junction contained 17 bases not matched to a gene. Germline CDR1 reads MNHEY; CDR2 reads SMNVEV (reference sequence). CDR3 sequence (DNA): TGTGCCAGCAGTTACCAACTTACAGGGGAAATACCCACCTACGAGCAGTACTTC. This sequence encodes CASSYQLTGEIPTYEQYF.

This clone has a handful of counts. This chain joins TRBV4-3 and TRBJ1-3; D perhaps matches TRBD1 (5 bases). CDR3 length: 19 amino acids. Germline V lookup: CDR1 LGHNA, CDR2 YSLEER. With 0 bases removed from V and 0 bases from J, the gap between germline ends came to 18 bases. The CDR3 protein is CASSQDLLAGLFSGNTIYF. The CDR3 nucleotides are TGCGCCAGCAGCCAAGATCTTTTGGCAGGGCTTTTCTCTGGAAACACCATATATTTT.

The chain uses TRBV27 and TRBJ2-7; a possible D gene is TRBD2 (5 bases). The CDR3 is made up of 14 amino acids. V was cut by 3 bases and J by 3 bases, with 12 bases left in between. Looked up from germline, CDR1 is MNHEY and CDR2 is SMNVEV (reference sequence). The CDR3 coding sequence is TGTGCCAGCAGTTTCCGCGCGGCGGGCTACGAGCAGTACTTC. Translating gives CASSFRAAGYEQYF.

Judged by abundance, this clone is medium-sized. The rearrangement links TRBV4-3 to TRBJ2-6; TRBD1 might be the D (5 bases). Between the trimmed V and J ends, which lost 0 bases and 0 bases, there was a span of 24 bases. The germline gives CDR1 LGHNA, CDR2 YSLEER. This CDR3 region has 22 residues. CDR3: CASSQDLVRRDSLFSGANVLTF. CDR3 DNA sequence: TGCGCCAGCAGCCAAGATCTAGTGAGGCGAGACAGCCTTTTCTCTGGGGCCAACGTCCTGACTTTC.

V gene TRBV6-2 or TRBV6-3 combines with J gene TRBJ2-7; no firm D call. Germline lookup yields CDR1 MNHEY and CDR2 SVGEGT. The CDR3 has 12 amino acids. The ends were cut back, 3 bases at V and 7 bases at J, with 10 bases in the middle. In DNA, the CDR3 is TGTGCCAGCAGTTATTTACCCAGGGAGCAGTACTTC. It specifies CASSYLPREQYF.

The chain combines TRBV5-4 with TRBJ1-2, with D perhaps matching TRBD1 (5 bases). CDR3 length: 13 residues. V shed 3 bases and J shed 7 bases, with 13 bases lying between them. CDR1 SGHNT and CDR2 YYREEE come from the germline V gene (reference sequence). The CDR3 loop reads CASSSWEGRGYTF. The CDR3 DNA follows: TGTGCCAGCAGCTCGTGGGAGGGACGTGGCTACACCTTC.

The chain couples TRBV2 to TRBJ1-5; weak D call: TRBD1 (6 bases). The germline CDR1 and CDR2 sequences are SNHLY and FYNNEI. Trimming took 9 bases from V and 4 from J, leaving 13 bases between them. CDR3 size: 13 residues. The CDR3 coding sequence is TGTGCCAGAGCAACAGGGTCTAATCAGCCCCAGCATTTT. Translation: CARATGSNQPQHF.

The chain links TRBV15 to TRBJ2-7, with D tentatively TRBD2 (5 bases). This CDR3 contains 15 residues. From germline, CDR1 is LNHNV and CDR2 YYDKDF (reference sequence). Trimming took off 3 bases at V and 0 bases at J, with 12 bases between the two ends. In DNA, the CDR3 is TGTGCCACCAGCAGTGACGTGGGGAGCTCCTACGAGCAGTACTTC. Protein: CATSSDVGSSYEQYF.

V usage is TRBV2 and J usage is TRBJ1-3, with unresolved D. Trimming pared 1 base from V and 4 bases from J, leaving 8 bases between. Germline V gene sequence: CDR1 SNHLY, CDR2 FYNNEI. The CDR3 totals 14 residues. CDR3 nucleotides: TGTGCCAGCAGTGAAGGGGGATTGGGAAACACCATATATTTT. It is translated as CASSEGGLGNTIYF. Filled out from reference TRBV2 and TRBJ1-3, the complete variable domain reads EPEVTQTPSHQVTQMGQEVILRCVPISNHLYFYWYRQILGQKVEFLVSFYNNEISEKSEIFDDQFSVERPDGSNFTLKIRSTKLEDSAMYFCASSEGGLGNTIYFGEGSWLTVV.

This chain uses TRBV28 with TRBJ2-6, with D uncertain. V lost 5 bases and J 7 bases, leaving 12 bases between the germline ends. Per germline, CDR1 MDHEN and CDR2 SYDVKM. This CDR3 has 14 amino acids. Here the CDR3 reads CASSHAVFANVLTF. The CDR3 DNA follows: TGTGCCAGCAGTCACGCGGTCTTTGCCAACGTCCTGACTTTC.

Only one count was recorded for this clone. The chain has TRBV7-2 and TRBJ1-2, with 9 bases fitting TRBD1. The CDR3 has 14 residues. The germline gives CDR1 SGHTA, CDR2 FQGNSA. With 3 bases clipped from V and 6 bases from J, the junction kept 5 bases outside the gene matches. Written as DNA, the CDR3 is TGTGCCAGCAGCTTTGGACAGGGGAAAGATGGCTACACCTTC. This sequence encodes CASSFGQGKDGYTF.

The chain carries TRBV5-4 and TRBJ1-1; TRBD1 aligns across 7 bases. Germline values: CDR1 SGHNT, CDR2 YYREEE (reference sequence). This CDR3 has 17 amino acids. V shed 1 base and J 5 bases; nucleotides not matched to a gene: 14. Here the CDR3 reads CASSLFQGVGLSTEAFF. The CDR3 bases are TGTGCCAGCAGCTTGTTTCAGGGGGTTGGTTTGAGTACTGAAGCTTTCTTT. The entire variable domain, with the rest obtained from reference TRBV5-4 and TRBJ1-1, is as follows: ETGVTQSPTHLIKTRGQQVTLRCSSQSGHNTVSWYQQALGQGPQFIFQYYREEENGRGNFPPRFSGLQFPNYSSELNVNALELDDSALYLCASSLFQGVGLSTEAFFGQGTRLTVV.

The rearrangement joins TRBV2 to TRBJ2-3, with TRBD2 matching over 9 bases. This CDR3 is 15 amino acids long. CDR1 is SNHLY and CDR2 is FYNNEI in the germline V gene. V shed 4 bases and J 3 bases; nucleotides not matched to a gene: 5. The CDR3 coding sequence is TGTGCCAGCAGTGTCGAGGCGGGGGGGACAGATACGCAGTATTTT. Residues: CASSVEAGGTDTQYF.

The J gene is TRBJ2-5, the V gene TRBV14; D gene ambiguous. V shed 4 bases and J shed 5 bases, with 14 bases lying between them. The germline CDR1 and CDR2 sequences are SGHDN and FVKESK. The CDR3 loop spans 14 amino acids. DNA for the CDR3: TGTGCCAGCAGCCCCTCTGGGGTCCGGGAGACCCAGTACTTC. Translation: CASSPSGVRETQYF.

J is TRBJ2-2 and V is TRBV9; no clear D. The CDR3 is made up of 12 amino acids. Germline CDR1 SGDLS, CDR2 YYNGEE. The V end was cut by 4 bases, the J end by 8 bases, with 9 bases between. DNA for the CDR3: TGTGCCAGCAGCTCTTCATCGGGGGAGCTGTTTTTT. Translation gives CASSSSSGELFF.

The chain carries TRBV7-8 and TRBJ1-1; D might be TRBD1 (5 bases). Germline V gives CDR1 SGHVS, CDR2 FQNEAQ. The V end was cut by 5 bases, the J end by 6 bases, with 13 bases between. CDR3 length equals 13 residues. CDR3 DNA: TGTGCCAGCAGCCCGATCCTGGGGGCTGAAGCTTTCTTT. Encoded protein: CASSPILGAEAFF. Based on the CDR3 plus reference TRBV7-8 and TRBJ1-1, the full variable domain is GAGVSQSPRYKVAKRGQDVALRCDPISGHVSLFWYQQALGQGPEFLTYFQNEAQLDKSGLPSDRFFAERPEGSVSTLKIQRTQQEDSAVYLCASSPILGAEAFFGQGTRLTVV.

This clone was observed a few times. The J gene is TRBJ1-3, the V gene TRBV19, with D uncertain. Germline assignment: CDR1 LNHDA and CDR2 SQIVND (reference sequence). This CDR3 has 14 amino acids. The V gene lost 5 bases and the J gene lost 0 bases, with 8 bases spanning the gap. The CDR3 loop reads CASSLAFSGNTIYF. As DNA, the CDR3 is TGTGCCAGTAGTTTGGCGTTCTCTGGAAACACCATATATTTT.

This clone has a single count. The rearrangement joins TRBV4-3 to TRBJ1-5; 8 nucleotides line up with TRBD1. The CDR3 consists of 16 residues. Germline V gene data show CDR1 as LGHNA and CDR2 as YSLEER. V lost 0 bases, J lost 5 bases, and 6 bases stayed unmatched. The CDR3 DNA reads as TGCGCCAGCAGCCAAGATTGGACAGGGCCCCATCAGCCCCAGCATTTT. It codes for CASSQDWTGPHQPQHF.

The chain has TRBV25-1 and TRBJ1-1; D gene ambiguous. The germline CDR1 and CDR2 sequences are MGHDK and SYGVNS. The CDR3 runs 11 residues. Trimming removed 7 bases from V and 6 bases from J, with 9 bases in between. The CDR3 sequence is CASIAGAEAFF. In DNA, the CDR3 is TGTGCCAGCATCGCTGGCGCTGAAGCTTTCTTT.

The genes are TRBV12-3 or TRBV12-4 and TRBJ2-5; D ambiguous. The length of the CDR3 is 11 residues. V was trimmed by 6 bases and J by 5 bases, leaving 7 bases between them. CDR3 nucleotide sequence: TGTGCCAGCAGAGACTGGGAGACCCAGTACTTC. It yields the protein CASRDWETQYF.

The V call is TRBV3-1 (or the pseudogene TRBV3-2), the J call TRBJ2-1; 7 nucleotides match TRBD2. The CDR3 runs to 20 residues. The trim removed 6 bases at V and 4 bases at J, leaving 24 bases unmatched. Germline CDR1 and CDR2: LGHDT and YNNKEL (reference sequence). CDR3 sequence: CASSPAKAGSKIYLYNEQFF. The CDR3 nucleotides read TGTGCCAGCAGTCCGGCGAAAGCGGGATCGAAAATATACCTTTACAATGAGCAGTTCTTC.

This clone was seen just once. The genes are TRBV9 and TRBJ2-2, with D possibly matching TRBD1 (5 bases). V lost 4 bases and J 1 base, leaving 17 bases between the germline ends. Germline CDR1 reads SGDLS; CDR2 reads YYNGEE. This CDR3 has 17 amino acids. The CDR3 nucleotides are TGTGCCAGCAGCCCACGAGGAGAGACAGTGAACACCGGGGAGCTGTTTTTT. Its translation: CASSPRGETVNTGELFF.

The chain recombines TRBV19 with TRBJ2-5; 11 bases agree with TRBD2. The CDR3 is made up of 15 amino acids. CDR1 is LNHDA, CDR2 SQIVND, per germline (reference sequence). J lost 5 bases, V lost 5 bases, and 7 bases had no gene match. CDR3 DNA sequence: TGTGCCAGTAGTTTTCTAGCGGGGGGAAGTGAGACCCAGTACTTC. Its translation is CASSFLAGGSETQYF.

The chain links TRBV7-9 to TRBJ2-1; D might be TRBD1 (6 bases). The CDR3 has 12 amino acids. CDR1 SEHNR and CDR2 FQNEAQ come from the germline V gene (reference sequence). The V gene lost 2 bases and the J gene lost 8 bases, with 7 bases spanning the gap. CDR3 amino acids: CASSLKGDEQFF. In nucleotides, the CDR3 is TGTGCCAGCAGCTTAAAGGGGGATGAGCAGTTCTTC.